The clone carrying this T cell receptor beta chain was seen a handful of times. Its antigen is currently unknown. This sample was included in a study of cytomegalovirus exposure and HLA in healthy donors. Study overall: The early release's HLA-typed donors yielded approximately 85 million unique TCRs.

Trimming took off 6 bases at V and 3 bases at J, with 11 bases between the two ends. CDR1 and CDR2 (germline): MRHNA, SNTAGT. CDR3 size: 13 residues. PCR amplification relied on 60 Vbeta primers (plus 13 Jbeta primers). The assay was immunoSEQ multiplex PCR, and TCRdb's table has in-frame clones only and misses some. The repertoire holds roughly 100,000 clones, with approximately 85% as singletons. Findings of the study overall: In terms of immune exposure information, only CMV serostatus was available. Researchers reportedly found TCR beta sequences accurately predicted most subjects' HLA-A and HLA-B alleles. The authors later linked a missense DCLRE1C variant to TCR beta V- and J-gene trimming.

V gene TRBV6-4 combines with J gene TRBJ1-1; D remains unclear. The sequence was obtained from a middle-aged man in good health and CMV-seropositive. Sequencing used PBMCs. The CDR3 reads CASRNHEDTEAFF. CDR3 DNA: TGTGCCAGCAGAAACCATGAGGACACTGAAGCTTTCTTT.